This TCR beta chain was observed in a study of cytomegalovirus exposure and HLA in healthy donors. Overall study findings and caveats: A few chains linked to CMV were shown in vitro to be specific for CMV antigens. The dataset shows that most TCR sequences were rare, while some public TCRs occurred in many donors.

Germline V gene sequence: CDR1 SGDLS, CDR2 YYNGEE. Between the trimmed V and J ends, which lost 4 bases and 6 bases, there was a span of 8 bases. The CDR3 has 12 residues. With regard to this clone: The target antigen is unknown.

Libraries were prepared by immunoSEQ multiplex PCR; TCRdb keeps only in-frame clonotypes and omits some of them. The data contain about 58,000 clones, more than 90% of them seen just once; the ten biggest clones take up approximately 1.1%. This sequence was found in a young man in good health and CMV-seronegative. The chain combines TRBV9 with TRBJ2-1; D is ambiguous. Sequenced input: PBMCs. CDR3 sequence reads: CASSPNSNEQFF. The CDR3 nucleotides are TGTGCCAGCAGCCCCAATTCCAATGAGCAGTTCTTC.